This TCR beta chain stems from a study of long-term antiretroviral therapy in people with HIV. Germline V gene sequence: CDR1 SNHLY, CDR2 FYNNEI. Trimming removed 2 bases from V and 11 bases from J, with 10 bases in between. The CDR3 has 12 amino acids. Points from the study as a whole: Clonal expansions arising prior to ART prevailed in the repertoire at every time point. Among HIV repertoires, CDR3 length ranges were narrower than those of controls.

This clone is a singleton in its sample. What it recognizes is unknown. A v3.0 immunoSEQ assay was performed at survey level. Profiled with immunoSEQ multiplex PCR; TCRdb holds only in-frame clones, not every one. The sample includes some 30,000 clones, 70% to 90% of them seen just once. This material consisted of unsorted PBMCs, taken 1.1 years after starting antiretroviral therapy. This TCR was recovered from a man in his late teens or twenties with HIV. J is TRBJ2-1 and V is TRBV2; D gene unclear. The CDR3 DNA follows: TGTGCCAGCAGTGAATACCTATCCCAGCAGTTCTTC. This encodes CASSEYLSQQFF.